This T cell receptor beta chain was retrieved from a study of blood T cell repertoires in COVID-19. About the research overall: Donors in the United States, Italy and Spain gave samples during acute or convalescent COVID-19. T cells, B-cell-depleted T cells, or PBMCs supplied cDNA or gDNA.

Per the study methods: Amplification with reference gene primers provided the estimates of nucleated cell counts. TCRdb keeps only in-frame clones here, not all; method: immunoSEQ multiplex PCR. Clone size and the V and J calls come from that table; the DNA yielded D and trimming. Altogether about 430,000 clones are present, approximately 90% being singletons, with the ten largest covering roughly 0.78%. Germline CDR1 reads LNHNV; CDR2 reads YYDKDF (reference sequence). CDR3 size: 13 residues. V gave up 5 bases and J gave up 7 bases, with 12 bases separating them. The genes are TRBV15 and TRBJ2-1; D perhaps matches TRBD2 (6 bases). The source material was peripheral blood. The receptor comes from a man between 18 and 35 years old with COVID-19, enrolled during active disease. CDR3 in DNA: TGTGCCACCAGCGGGGGGAGATGGAATGAGCAGTTCTTC. Residues: CATSGGRWNEQFF.